This T cell receptor (beta chain) was sequenced for a study of blood T cells in healthy people across ages. A second PCR, run for 7 to 11 cycles, used a sample-barcoded 5' primer plus a J-beta primer mix. A template-switch adaptor containing 12 random nucleotides labeled each cDNA molecule. Via MiXCR, TCRdb re-called the 5' RACE reads, giving one row per CDR3 protein. The table includes about 1.6 million distinct CDR3 sequences, roughly 30% detected once. The CDR3 has 13 amino acids. CDR1 and CDR2 (germline): DFQATT, SNEGSKA (reference sequence). Trimming removed 6 bases at V and 0 bases at J, with 8 bases between.

The sequencing sample was made of blood. The V and J genes are TRBV20-1 and TRBJ1-4; D not resolved. This receptor was identified in a woman aged 25 to 45 in good health. The CDR3 coding sequence is TGCAGTGCGCAGACCCCAACTAATGAAAAACTGTTTTTT. Translated: CSAQTPTNEKLFF.